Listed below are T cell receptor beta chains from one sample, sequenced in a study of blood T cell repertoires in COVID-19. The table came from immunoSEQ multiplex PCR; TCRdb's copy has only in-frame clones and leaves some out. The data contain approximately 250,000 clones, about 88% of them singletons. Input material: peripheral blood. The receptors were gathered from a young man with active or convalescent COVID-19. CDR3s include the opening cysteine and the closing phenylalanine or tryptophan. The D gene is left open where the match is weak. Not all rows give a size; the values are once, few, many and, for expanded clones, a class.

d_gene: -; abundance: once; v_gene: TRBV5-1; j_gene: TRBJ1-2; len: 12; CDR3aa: CASREGSSGYTF; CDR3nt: TGCGCCAGCAGGGAGGGGTCTTCCGGCTACACCTTC
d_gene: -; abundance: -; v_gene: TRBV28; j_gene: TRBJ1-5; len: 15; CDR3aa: CASSFRGYGDQPQHF; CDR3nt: TGTGCCAGCAGTTTTAGGGGGTACGGTGATCAGCCCCAGCATTTT
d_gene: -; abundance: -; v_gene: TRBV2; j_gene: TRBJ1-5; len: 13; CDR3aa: CASRQESNQPQHF; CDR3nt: TGTGCCAGCAGACAGGAGAGCAATCAGCCCCAGCATTTT
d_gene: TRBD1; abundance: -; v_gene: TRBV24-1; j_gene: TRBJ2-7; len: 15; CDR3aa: CATSDPGTGGHEQYF; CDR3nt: TGTGCCACCAGTGATCCCGGGACAGGGGGCCACGAGCAGTACTTC
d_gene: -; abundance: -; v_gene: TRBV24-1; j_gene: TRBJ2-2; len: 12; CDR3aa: CATSEQSGELFF; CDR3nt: TGTGCCACCAGTGAGCAGTCCGGGGAGCTGTTTTTT
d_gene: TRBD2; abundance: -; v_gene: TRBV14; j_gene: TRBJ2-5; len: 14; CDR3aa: CASSLRLAMETQYF; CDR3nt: TGTGCCAGCAGCCTCCGACTAGCGATGGAGACCCAGTACTTC
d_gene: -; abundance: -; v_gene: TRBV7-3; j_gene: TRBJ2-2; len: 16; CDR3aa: CASSLIFAQNTGELFF; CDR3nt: TGTGCCAGCAGCTTAATTTTTGCACAGAACACCGGGGAGCTGTTTTTT
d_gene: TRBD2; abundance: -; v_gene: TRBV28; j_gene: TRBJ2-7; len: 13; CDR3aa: CASKGGGRYEQYF; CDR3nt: TGTGCCAGCAAGGGCGGGGGACGTTACGAGCAGTACTTC
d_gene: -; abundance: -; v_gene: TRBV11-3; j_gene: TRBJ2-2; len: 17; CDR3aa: CASSLIGGQIGTGELFF; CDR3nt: TGTGCCAGCAGCTTAATAGGCGGCCAGATTGGTACCGGGGAGCTGTTTTTT
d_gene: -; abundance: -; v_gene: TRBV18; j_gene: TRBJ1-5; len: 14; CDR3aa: CASSPSKANQPQHF; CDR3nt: TGTGCCAGCTCACCTTCGAAAGCTAATCAGCCCCAGCATTTT
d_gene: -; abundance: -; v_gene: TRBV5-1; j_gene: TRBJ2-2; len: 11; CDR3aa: CASEEAGELFF; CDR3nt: TGCGCCAGTGAGGAGGCCGGGGAGCTGTTTTTT
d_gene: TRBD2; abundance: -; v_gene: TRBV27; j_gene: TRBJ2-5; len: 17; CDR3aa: CASSHWASGTSQETQYF; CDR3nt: TGTGCCAGCAGTCATTGGGCTAGCGGCACCTCTCAAGAGACCCAGTACTTC
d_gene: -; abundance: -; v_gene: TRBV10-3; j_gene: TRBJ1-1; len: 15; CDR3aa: CAIRGGERLNTEAFF; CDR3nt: TGTGCCATCCGAGGAGGGGAGAGACTTAACACTGAAGCTTTCTTT
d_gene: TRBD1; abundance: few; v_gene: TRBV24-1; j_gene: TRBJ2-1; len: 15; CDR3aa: CATSDSGTEYNEQFF; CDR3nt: TGTGCCACCAGTGATTCAGGGACAGAATACAATGAGCAGTTCTTC